Shown below are 24 T cell receptor beta chains from a single sample sequenced in a study of blood T cell repertoires in COVID-19. The data were produced by immunoSEQ multiplex PCR, yet TCRdb's version contains in-frame clones alone and is incomplete. The sample holds about 230,000 clones, nearly 85% seen once. The source material was peripheral blood. These receptors all come from a woman aged 25-40 years with COVID-19, enrolled during active disease.

The V call is TRBV11-3, the J call TRBJ2-3; a possible D gene is TRBD1 (6 bases). CDR1 SGHNT and CDR2 YENEEA come from the germline V gene. V lost 4 bases and J 1 base, leaving 9 bases between the germline ends. The CDR3 runs to 14 residues. This CDR3 is CASSSQGRTDTQYF. As DNA, the CDR3 is TGTGCCAGCAGCTCACAGGGTCGCACAGATACGCAGTATTTT.

This clone is medium-sized (0.01 to 0.1%) within its sample. The J gene is TRBJ1-2, the V gene TRBV7-9; the D is unclear. With 1 base removed from V and 6 bases from J, the gap between germline ends came to 6 bases. From germline, CDR1 is SEHNR and CDR2 FQNEAQ (reference sequence). The CDR3 runs 12 residues. The CDR3 protein is CASSLGSDGYTF. The CDR3 bases are TGTGCCAGCAGCTTAGGCTCAGATGGCTACACCTTC.

J is TRBJ2-7 and V is TRBV6-6, with 8 bases that match TRBD2. V dropped 0 bases and J dropped 3; count of bases not matched to a gene: 7. Per germline, CDR1 MNHNY and CDR2 SVGAGI (reference sequence). This CDR3 has 16 residues. CDR3 amino acids: CASSYSVTSEFYEQYF. CDR3 nucleotide sequence: TGTGCCAGCAGTTACTCCGTGACTAGCGAATTCTACGAGCAGTACTTC.

This clone was counted a single time. The V call is TRBV4-3, the J call TRBJ2-7, with TRBD1 matching over 7 bases. The junction had 7 bases not matched to a gene; V was cut back by 0 bases and J by 5 bases. This CDR3 region has 15 residues. Germline-derived CDR1 and CDR2 are LGHNA and YSLEER. The CDR3 DNA is TGCGCCAGCAGCCAAGACCACAGGGGAACCCACGAGCAGTACTTC. The encoded protein is CASSQDHRGTHEQYF.

This clone has more than one count but fewer than ten. The chain employs TRBV18 and TRBJ2-1, with D perhaps TRBD2 (5 bases). The V and J ends lost 6 bases and 0 bases respectively, with 12 bases between them. CDR3 length: 15 amino acids. Germline assignment: CDR1 KGHSH and CDR2 LQKENI. The CDR3 protein is CASSPDFPSYNEQFF. CDR3 nucleotide sequence: TGTGCCAGCTCTCCGGACTTCCCCTCCTACAATGAGCAGTTCTTC.

The chain recombines TRBV7-3 with TRBJ2-3, with a weak D call TRBD2 (6 bases). Germline values: CDR1 SGHTA, CDR2 FQGTGA. This CDR3 region has 14 residues. V shed 5 bases and J shed 3 bases, with 12 bases lying between them. The CDR3 DNA reads TGTGCCAGCAGCACTATGGGGGGTACAGATACGCAGTATTTT. It encodes CASSTMGGTDTQYF.

Comment on this clone: Germline is not matched at one junction end, which may reflect a read error. V and J are TRBV19 and TRBJ2-7, with D unclear. The CDR3 is made up of 12 amino acids. The germline V gene has CDR1 LNHDA and CDR2 SQIVND (reference sequence). This CDR3 is CATSSSSYGQYF. Here the CDR3 DNA reads TGTGCCACTTCGTCAAGCTCCTACGGGCAGTACTTC.

This chain connects TRBV9 to TRBJ1-1; TRBD1 is a possible D gene (5 bases). Germline CDR1 is SGDLS and CDR2 is YYNGEE. The CDR3 sequence is 15 residues long. V was clipped by 0 bases and J by 0 bases, with 9 bases between them. The CDR3 here is CASSVGTGMNTEAFF. The CDR3 DNA is TGTGCCAGCAGCGTAGGAACAGGAATGAACACTGAAGCTTTCTTT.

V and J are TRBV20-1 and TRBJ2-2; no firm D call. The CDR3 has 11 residues. The germline V gene has CDR1 DFQATT and CDR2 SNEGSKA (reference sequence). V was clipped by 6 bases and J by 7 bases, with 9 bases between them. DNA of the CDR3: TGCAGTGCCAGTTCAATCGGGGAGCTGTTTTTT. Translating gives CSASSIGELFF.

The V and J genes are TRBV7-3 and TRBJ2-3, with a tentative D call TRBD1 (5 bases). The CDR3 runs 17 residues. Trimming left V 3 bases short and J 6 bases short, with 22 bases between. The germline gives CDR1 SGHTA, CDR2 FQGTGA. CDR3 protein: CASSFKGVGPNADTQYF. CDR3 DNA sequence: TGTGCCAGCAGCTTTAAGGGCGTGGGGCCTAACGCGGATACGCAGTATTTT.

The V call is TRBV7-3, the J call TRBJ2-1, with 8 bases fitting TRBD2. J lost 5 bases, V lost 4 bases, and 1 base had no gene match. The CDR3 is 13 amino acids. The germline CDR1 and CDR2 sequences are SGHTA and FQGTGA. The DNA of the CDR3 is TGTGCCAGCAGCTCGGGACTAGACAATGAGCAGTTCTTC. It specifies CASSSGLDNEQFF. The whole variable domain, remainder taken from reference TRBV7-3 and TRBJ2-1, is GAGVSQTPSNKVTEKGKYVELRCDPISGHTALYWYRQSLGQGPEFLIYFQGTGAADDSGLPNDRFFAVRPEGSVSTLKIQRTERGDSAVYLCASSSGLDNEQFFGPGTRLTVL.

The chain couples TRBV4-3 to TRBJ1-1; unclear D gene. Germline V gives CDR1 LGHNA, CDR2 YSLEER. The length of the CDR3 is 16 residues. Trimming took 1 base from V and 0 from J, leaving 12 bases between them. The CDR3 DNA reads TGCGCCAGCAGCCAAGGTGAAGCATCCATGAACACTGAAGCTTTCTTT. It is translated as CASSQGEASMNTEAFF.

This chain uses TRBV5-5 with TRBJ2-2; 12 positions match TRBD2. From germline, CDR1 is SGHKS and CDR2 YYEKEE (reference sequence). The CDR3 has 18 amino acids. V shed 1 base and J 7 bases; nucleotides not matched to a gene: 11. CDR3: CASSLSGLAGGLNGELFF. The DNA of the CDR3 is TGTGCCAGCAGCTTGTCGGGTCTAGCGGGAGGGCTGAACGGGGAGCTGTTTTTT.

The rearrangement joins TRBV5-4 to TRBJ1-6, with no clear D. Germline V CDR1 and CDR2: SGHNT, YYREEE (reference sequence). The CDR3 runs 14 residues. Trimming took 4 bases from V and 9 from J, leaving 14 bases between them. The CDR3 protein is CASSPREVGSPLHF. As DNA, the CDR3 is TGTGCCAGCAGCCCGAGGGAGGTGGGTTCACCCCTCCACTTT.

The genes are TRBV13 and TRBJ1-6, with TRBD1 identical over 7 bases. CDR1 is PRHDT and CDR2 is FYEKMQ in the germline V gene (reference sequence). V shed 5 bases and J 7 bases; nucleotides not matched to a gene: 8. This CDR3 region has 15 residues. CDR3 bases: TGTGCCAGCAGCCTGGGACAGAGAGGGAATTCACCCCTCCACTTT. Protein product: CASSLGQRGNSPLHF.

The sample holds a few counts of this clone. The sample contains more than one DNA sequence encoding this CDR3. V gene TRBV29-1 combines with J gene TRBJ1-1, with a possible D match to TRBD1 (5 bases). Trimming shortened V by 6 bases and J by 5 bases, and 13 bases separated the two germline ends. Germline CDR1 is SQVTM and CDR2 is ANQGSEA. The CDR3 sequence is 12 residues long. The CDR3 loop is CSVSRGGTEAFF. The CDR3 bases are TGCAGCGTGTCTCGGGGGGGGACTGAAGCTTTCTTT. The full variable domain, completed using reference TRBV29-1 and TRBJ1-1, is SAVISQKPSRDICQRGTSLTIQCQVDSQVTMMFWYRQQPGQSLTLIATANQGSEATYESGFVIDKFPISRPNLTFSTLTVSNMSPEDSSIYLCSVSRGGTEAFFGQGTRLTVV.

The rearrangement uses TRBV28 and TRBJ1-2; tentative D call: TRBD1 (5 bases). Germline loops: CDR1 MDHEN, CDR2 SYDVKM. Trimming cost V 5 bases and J 7 bases, with 17 bases left between them. The CDR3 extends over 14 amino acids. CDR3 amino acids: CASSPVREAPGYTF. In DNA form, the CDR3 reads TGTGCCAGCAGTCCAGTCAGGGAAGCCCCTGGCTACACCTTC.

This chain links TRBV12-3 or TRBV12-4 with TRBJ2-3; D gene ambiguous. Trimming stripped 8 bases from V and 1 base from J, with 10 bases between. There are 13 residues in the CDR3. CDR3 in DNA: TGTGCCAGCGCCGCGTCTGGCACAGATACGCAGTATTTT. It translates to CASAASGTDTQYF.

With respect to this clone: Other DNA variants within this sample encode the same CDR3. The chain links TRBV19 to TRBJ2-4; TRBD2 matches at 13 bases. Germline V gene data show CDR1 as LNHDA and CDR2 as SQIVND (reference sequence). V was clipped by 6 bases and J by 8 bases; unmatched bases: 7. The CDR3 runs 15 residues. CDR3 sequence reads: CASSRTSGSADIQYF. For the CDR3, the DNA is TGTGCCAGTAGCCGGACTAGCGGGAGTGCGGACATTCAGTACTTC.

The chain couples TRBV10-3 to TRBJ2-5, with 7 bases matching TRBD1. There are 15 residues in the CDR3. CDR1 ENHRY and CDR2 SYGVKD come from the germline V gene. V was pared by 2 bases and J by 4 bases, with 7 bases of the junction left unmatched. The DNA for the CDR3 is TGTGCCATCAGTGAGAGGGGAAACAGGGGAGAGACCCAGTACTTC. It encodes CAISERGNRGETQYF.

This chain connects TRBV7-2 to TRBJ1-5; 10 nucleotides align to TRBD1. V lost 3 bases and J lost 6; bases outside the gene matches: 5. This CDR3 has 15 residues. CDR1 is SGHTA, CDR2 FQGNSA, per germline. The CDR3, as DNA: TGTGCCAGCAGCTTCTCGGGACAGGGGTCTCAGCCCCAGCATTTT. Encoded protein: CASSFSGQGSQPQHF.

The V gene is TRBV6-6, the J gene TRBJ1-2, with 9 bases identical to TRBD1. V gave up 5 bases and J gave up 1 base; unmatched junction bases: 11. Germline V gene data show CDR1 as MNHNY and CDR2 as SVGAGI (reference sequence). The CDR3 has 17 amino acids. The CDR3: CASSPGTGSFDNYGYTF. The CDR3 coding sequence is TGTGCCAGCAGTCCCGGGACAGGGTCTTTTGATAACTATGGCTACACCTTC.

This clone was counted between two and nine times. The V gene is TRBV4-1, the J gene TRBJ2-3; possible D gene TRBD2, 7 bases. The V gene's germline CDR1 is MGHRA and CDR2 YSYEKL. This CDR3 has 16 amino acids. Deletions cut 3 bases from V and 4 bases from J, with 17 bases between. The CDR3 reads CASSHGGGGLSDTQYF. CDR3 nucleotide sequence: TGCGCCAGCAGCCACGGAGGGGGGGGCCTATCAGATACGCAGTATTTT.

This chain joins TRBV7-2 and TRBJ1-5, with a weak D call TRBD1 (6 bases). The germline gives CDR1 SGHTA, CDR2 FQGNSA. The CDR3 runs to 13 residues. V lost 5 bases, J lost 4 bases, and 9 bases lay in between. CDR3 nucleotides: TGTGCCAGCAGCGTAACAGGGAATCAGCCCCAGCATTTT. Translation gives CASSVTGNQPQHF.